These 28 T cell receptor beta chains came from one sample sequenced in a study of identical twins. TCRdb passed the 5' RACE reads through MiXCR, listing each CDR3 protein once. This sample has roughly 1,500,000 distinct CDR3 sequences; under 35% occur once, and the top ten carry roughly 0.3%. Input material: cord blood. All receptors come from a newborn girl in good health.

The rearrangement links TRBV6-1 to TRBJ2-3, with 8 bases lining up with TRBD1. The CDR3 has 14 amino acids. Germline V gene sequence: CDR1 MNHNS, CDR2 SASEGT. Unmatched junction bases numbered 5, after V lost 6 bases and J lost 3 bases. The CDR3 here is CASRQGAQTDTQYF. The DNA for the CDR3 is TGTGCCAGCAGGCAGGGGGCTCAGACAGATACGCAGTATTTT.

This clonotype was detected a few times. The chain combines TRBV28 with TRBJ2-1; possibly TRBD2 for D (6 bases). Germline CDR1 reads MDHEN; CDR2 reads SYDVKM. V gave up 3 bases and J gave up 0 bases, with 15 bases separating them. The CDR3 length is 17 residues. Here the CDR3 reads CASSFSLASHSYNEQFF. CDR3 bases: TGTGCCAGCAGTTTCTCCCTAGCGAGCCACTCCTACAATGAGCAGTTCTTC.

This clonotype was seen at least ten times. V is TRBV4-2 and J is TRBJ2-3; TRBD1 or TRBD2 may be the D gene (5 bases each). V shed 4 bases and J shed 4 bases, with 18 bases lying between them. Germline-derived CDR1 and CDR2 are LGHNA and YNFKEQ. This CDR3 is 16 amino acids long. Here the CDR3 reads CASSPNRTAPPDTQYF. For the CDR3, the DNA is TGTGCCAGCAGCCCGAACAGGACTGCCCCCCCAGATACGCAGTATTTT.

This chain links TRBV5-1 with TRBJ2-3, with D perhaps assigned TRBD1 or TRBD2 (5 bases each). The germline CDR1 and CDR2 sequences are SGHRS and YFSETQ. V was cut by 4 bases and J by 2 bases, with 14 bases left in between. This CDR3 comprises 15 residues. The CDR3 bases are TGCGCCAGCAGCCTTATAGGGGACCTCACAGATACGCAGTATTTT. Translation: CASSLIGDLTDTQYF.

The chain recombines TRBV29-1 with TRBJ1-2; 11 positions match TRBD1. The CDR3 contains 15 residues. CDR1 SQVTM and CDR2 ANQGSEA come from the germline V gene. V lost 0 bases, J lost 6 bases, and 6 bases stayed unmatched. CDR3 amino acids: CSVEEGGQGADGYTF. DNA for the CDR3: TGCAGCGTTGAAGAAGGAGGACAGGGGGCGGATGGCTACACCTTC.

This clonotype showed up just a few times. V usage is TRBV29-1 and J usage is TRBJ2-1; TRBD1 or TRBD2 may be the D gene (5 bases each). Germline assignment: CDR1 SQVTM and CDR2 ANQGSEA. V lost 6 bases, J lost 11 bases, and 20 bases lay in between. CDR3 length: 13 residues. The CDR3 loop is CSVIPPGPQQQFF. The CDR3 DNA is TGCAGCGTGATTCCTCCGGGACCTCAGCAGCAGTTCTTC.

The table lists this clonotype with a few counts. This rearrangement joins TRBV7-9 to TRBJ2-6; the D is unclear. Germline values: CDR1 SEHNR, CDR2 FQNEAQ (reference sequence). The CDR3 sequence is 17 residues long. The V gene lost 0 bases and the J gene lost 4 bases, with 13 bases spanning the gap. The DNA of the CDR3 is TGTGCCAGCAGCTTAGCTCGCAGCTTTTCCGGGGCCAACGTCCTGACTTTC. Protein: CASSLARSFSGANVLTF.

The V gene is TRBV4-1, the J gene TRBJ2-1; D perhaps matches TRBD2 (6 bases). In germline, CDR1 is MGHRA, CDR2 YSYEKL. CDR3 size: 18 residues. Trimming left V 1 base short and J 5 bases short, with 21 bases between. DNA for the CDR3: TGCGCCAGCAGCCAAGTTCTAGCGCGGTTCGACGAAGACAATGAGCAGTTCTTC. Its translation is CASSQVLARFDEDNEQFF.

This clonotype has just a few counts. This chain joins TRBV6-5 and TRBJ2-5; 7 nucleotides align to TRBD2. V shed 6 bases and J 4 bases; nucleotides not matched to a gene: 8. The CDR3 spans 14 residues. From germline, CDR1 is MNHEY and CDR2 SVGAGI. The CDR3 sequence: CASRRGRLGETQYF. The CDR3, as DNA: TGTGCCAGCAGGCGCGGGAGATTAGGAGAGACCCAGTACTTC.

This clonotype was observed a few times. V and J are TRBV29-1 and TRBJ2-3, with 8 bases lining up with TRBD2. V was pared by 6 bases and J by 0 bases, with 8 bases of the junction left unmatched. The length of the CDR3 is 15 residues. Per germline, CDR1 SQVTM and CDR2 ANQGSEA. The CDR3 nucleotides are TGCAGCGTCGGATCGGGGGGGCCAAGCACAGATACGCAGTATTTT. Its translation: CSVGSGGPSTDTQYF.

The gene calls are TRBV24-1 and TRBJ2-1; 8 bases line up with TRBD1. Trimming at V came to 3 bases and at J to 12 bases, leaving 12 bases not matched to a gene. CDR1 KGHDR and CDR2 SFDVKD come from the germline V gene. The CDR3 is 15 residues long. The CDR3 sequence: CATSDDRGSGTRQFF. In nucleotides, the CDR3 is TGTGCCACCAGTGATGACAGGGGTTCAGGAACTAGGCAGTTCTTC.

This clonotype was seen only a few times. The chain recombines TRBV3-1 with TRBJ2-3; TRBD2 matches 10 bases. Germline assignment: CDR1 LGHDT and CDR2 YNNKEL (reference sequence). CDR3 length equals 19 residues. With V trimmed by 6 bases and J by 1 base, 16 bases remained unmatched. CDR3 in amino acids: CASSSDRSGLAGGTDTQYF. The CDR3 nucleotides read TGTGCCAGCAGTTCCGACCGCAGTGGGCTAGCGGGGGGCACAGATACGCAGTATTTT.

The chain couples TRBV7-9 to TRBJ2-7; 10 nucleotides align to TRBD1. The germline V gene encodes CDR1 SEHNR and CDR2 FQNEAQ (reference sequence). The CDR3 totals 18 residues. Unmatched junction bases numbered 16, after V lost 1 base and J lost 7 bases. CDR3 nucleotide sequence: TGTGCCAGCAGCTTAGGTTCTTTGGGGGACAGGGGTTACAATGAGCAGTACTTC. Translating it yields CASSLGSLGDRGYNEQYF.

V and J are TRBV20-1 and TRBJ2-5; possible D gene TRBD1, 5 bases. CDR1 is DFQATT and CDR2 is SNEGSKA in the germline V gene (reference sequence). Trimming cost V 3 bases and J 8 bases, with 16 bases left between them. CDR3 length equals 13 residues. CDR3 in DNA: TGCAGTGCTAGGGGTACCAAGGGGCCCACCCAGTACTTC. Amino acid sequence: CSARGTKGPTQYF.

The gene calls are TRBV27 and TRBJ2-5; D might be TRBD1 (6 bases). CDR3 size: 13 residues. From germline, CDR1 is MNHEY and CDR2 SMNVEV (reference sequence). V lost 10 bases and J lost 1, with 13 bases in between. The CDR3 DNA follows: TGTGCCACCAGCATAGGGGGCCAAGAGACCCAGTACTTC. Its protein product is CATSIGGQETQYF.

The chain carries TRBV29-1 and TRBJ2-1; D unclear. Germline CDR1 SQVTM, CDR2 ANQGSEA. V was shortened by 4 bases and J by 5 bases, with 15 bases between the two germline ends. This CDR3 spans 14 amino acids. In DNA, the CDR3 is TGCAGCGTTGTGTGGGGTTATTTGGACAATGAGCAGTTCTTC. This translates into CSVVWGYLDNEQFF.

V gene TRBV29-1 combines with J gene TRBJ2-5; TRBD1 is a possible D gene (6 bases). Between the trimmed V and J ends, which lost 4 bases and 1 base, there was a span of 16 bases. This CDR3 is built from 15 residues. Germline V lookup: CDR1 SQVTM, CDR2 ANQGSEA. In DNA form, the CDR3 reads TGCAGCGTTGTTCGCAGGGGCCGTAGCCAAGAGACCCAGTACTTC. This gives the protein CSVVRRGRSQETQYF.

The J gene is TRBJ1-5, the V gene TRBV20-1, with D tentatively TRBD1 (5 bases). Between the trimmed V and J ends, which lost 5 bases and 0 bases, there was a span of 23 bases. CDR1 is DFQATT and CDR2 is SNEGSKA in the germline V gene (reference sequence). CDR3 length equals 18 residues. CDR3 residues: CSAAKHDDSLYSNQPQHF. As DNA, the CDR3 is TGCAGTGCTGCGAAACACGACGACAGCCTATATAGCAATCAGCCCCAGCATTTT.

This chain connects TRBV20-1 to TRBJ2-7; perhaps TRBD2 as D (7 bases). Germline CDR1 DFQATT, CDR2 SNEGSKA (reference sequence). The CDR3 covers 10 residues. CDR3 protein: CAGAPGEQYF. The CDR3 DNA follows: TGCGCGGGGGCGCCTGGCGAGCAGTACTTC.

The rearrangement joins TRBV7-6 to TRBJ2-3, with unresolved D. V lost 1 base and J lost 2, with 10 bases in between. Looked up from germline, CDR1 is SGHVS and CDR2 is FNYEAQ. The CDR3 spans 15 residues. CDR3 bases: TGTGCCAGCAGCTTAGACCCGTCCACCACAGATACGCAGTATTTT. This gives the protein CASSLDPSTTDTQYF.

The chain carries TRBV10-3 and TRBJ2-5; tentative D call: TRBD1 (6 bases). The CDR3 is made up of 15 amino acids. Trimming cost V 4 bases and J 4 bases, with 16 bases left between them. CDR1 ENHRY and CDR2 SYGVKD come from the germline V gene. The CDR3 region is CAISGPNTGRETQYF. CDR3 DNA: TGTGCCATCAGTGGGCCTAACACAGGGAGAGAGACCCAGTACTTC.

This clonotype was seen repeatedly, ten times or more. The chain uses TRBV12-3 or TRBV12-4 and TRBJ1-2; a weak D match, TRBD1 (5 bases). The CDR3 is 13 amino acids. Between the trimmed V and J ends, which lost 5 bases and 5 bases, there was a span of 12 bases. Written as DNA, the CDR3 is TGTGCCAGCAGTCCCGGGACTAGATATGGCTACACCTTC. Translation gives CASSPGTRYGYTF.

This chain uses TRBV11-2 with TRBJ2-3, with D perhaps TRBD1 (6 bases). This CDR3 spans 17 amino acids. CDR1 is SGHAT, CDR2 FQNNGV, per germline. Trimming cost V 0 bases and J 1 base, with 14 bases left between them. The CDR3 spells CASSLDQLGAGTDTQYF. Here the CDR3 DNA reads TGTGCCAGCAGCTTAGATCAGTTGGGGGCCGGCACAGATACGCAGTATTTT.

This clonotype turned up a few times. The V call is TRBV6-8, the J call TRBJ1-5; the D is unclear. V dropped 6 bases and J dropped 5 bases, with 11 bases sitting between them. There are 13 residues in the CDR3. Germline V gene lookup returns CDR1 MNHGY and CDR2 SAAAGT. CDR3 residues: CASRYPCHQPQHF. The DNA for the CDR3 is TGTGCCAGCAGGTACCCCTGTCATCAGCCCCAGCATTTT.

This clonotype was seen repeatedly, ten times or more. The CDR3 sequence is CASSLEAGELFF. In DNA, the CDR3 is TGTGCCAGCAGCTTGGAGGCCGGGGAGCTGTTTTTT. The chain is built from TRBV12-3 or TRBV12-4 and TRBJ2-2; TRBD2 might be the D (5 bases). The ends were cut back, 6 bases at V and 6 bases at J, with 8 bases in the middle. The CDR3 loop spans 12 amino acids.

The V and J genes are TRBV19 and TRBJ1-5; D not certain. The CDR3 has 13 residues. The V gene's germline CDR1 is LNHDA and CDR2 SQIVND (reference sequence). With 8 bases removed from V and 4 bases from J, the gap between germline ends came to 12 bases. DNA for the CDR3: TGTGCCAGTCGGTCGGTGTTGAATCAGCCCCAGCATTTT. Translation gives CASRSVLNQPQHF.

The chain links TRBV3-1 to TRBJ2-4, with a possible D match to TRBD1 (6 bases). The germline V gene encodes CDR1 LGHDT and CDR2 YNNKEL (reference sequence). V was shortened by 2 bases and J by 6 bases, with 8 bases between the two germline ends. This CDR3 is built from 13 residues. The CDR3 is CASSQQGTNIQYF. The CDR3, as DNA: TGTGCCAGCAGCCAACAGGGGACAAACATTCAGTACTTC.

This clonotype was seen a single time. The J gene is TRBJ2-3, the V gene TRBV9, with a weak D call TRBD2 (5 bases). V lost 1 base and J 8 bases, leaving 17 bases between the germline ends. Germline CDR1 is SGDLS and CDR2 is YYNGEE. The CDR3 spans 15 residues. The CDR3 nucleotides are TGTGCCAGCAGCGTAAACCCCCTAGCATCGACTACGCAGTATTTT. It is translated as CASSVNPLASTTQYF. The variable domain in full, completed from reference TRBV9 and TRBJ2-3, reads DSGVTQTPKHLITATGQRVTLRCSPRSGDLSVYWYQQSLDQGLQFLIQYYNGEERAKGNILERFSAQQFPDLHSELNLSSLELGDSALYFCASSVNPLASTTQYFGPGTRLTVL.